This TCR delta chain was sequenced during a study of Vδ1+ human thymocytes. The template was reverse-transcribed extracted RNA. Multiplex PCR used pooled V-gene forward primers and a constant-region reverse primer to amplify CDR3s. TCRdb called clones from the multiplex PCR reads again using CATT. The table lists about 73,000 delta-chain clones, about 35% of them singletons. This CDR3 comprises 17 residues. Per the germline V gene, CDR1 is TSWWSYY and CDR2 is QGS. Germline trimming cut 7 bases from V and 0 bases from J; bases unmatched to any gene: 13. This clone was detected only a few times. Its target is unknown. Study-wide results and caveats: Thymic delta-chain repertoires held approximately 20% Vdelta2 sequences and few Vdelta3, despite high sort purity. Unexpected Vdelta2 sequences could cause misinterpretation of bulk repertoire data. In the thymus, TRG and TRD repertoires looked highly polyclonal with Gaussian CDR3 lengths.

Thymocytes were sorted as CD3+ TCRVdelta1+ TCRVdelta2- after alphabeta T cell depletion. Sorted Vdelta1+ thymocytes were about 96% to 99.6% pure. The source of this sequence is a boy in the first two years of life who had congenital heart surgery. The chain couples TRDV1 to TRDJ1; 8 bases map to TRDD3. The sequencing input was Vdelta1+ gamma-delta thymocytes from the thymus. Subset denoted: FACS-sorted CD3+ TCRalphabeta- TCRVdelta1+ TCRVdelta2- thymocytes. The CDR3 DNA follows: TGTGCTCTTGACATGGCCTGCCAACTGGGGGACACCGATAAACTCATCTTT. Its translation is CALDMACQLGDTDKLIF.